This T cell receptor beta chain was recorded in a study of shared clonotypes between healthy human individuals. Study observations and caveats: Donor scarcity curtailed the genetic and exposure-history diversity represented herein.

This clone appeared a single time. The antigen is unknown. Trimming cost V 0 bases and J 0 bases; bases outside gene matches: 3. The CDR3 has 15 amino acids. Germline V gene sequence: CDR1 SGHRS, CDR2 YFSETQ. The repertoire was sequenced with immunoSEQ multiplex PCR; TCRdb's copy has only in-frame clones and lacks some. The sample lists fewer than 600,000 clones, 75% to 80% occurring once. V and J are TRBV5-1 and TRBJ2-7; 7 nucleotides match TRBD2. The sequence derives from a woman aged 40 to 50 in good health. Some clones in this sample may be carry-over from other donors' samples. Sequencing was done on a sample of PBMCs. The CDR3 DNA follows: TGCGCCAGCAGCTTGGGTGGCGGGAGCTCCTACGAGCAGTACTTC. Translation gives CASSLGGGSSYEQYF.